This entry features one T cell receptor beta chain sequence. The data were taken from a study of blood T cell repertoires in COVID-19. Study summary: COVID-19 samples collected from the United States, Italy and Spain covered acute and convalescent phases. T cells, B-cell-depleted T cells, or PBMCs supplied cDNA or gDNA.

The CDR3 is 14 amino acids. V lost 4 bases and J lost 1, with 9 bases in between. From germline, CDR1 is WNHNN and CDR2 SYGVQD (reference sequence). In the authors' workflow: How many nucleated cells were present was estimated from reference gene primer amplification. This table comes from immunoSEQ multiplex PCR, and its TCRdb copy is limited to in-frame clones, with some not included. That table furnishes V, J and clone size, whereas the DNA furnished D and trimming. The sample yields about 65,000 clones, 85% to 95% seen once. The V gene is TRBV10-1, the J gene TRBJ2-3, with D maybe TRBD2 (7 bases). The source material was peripheral blood. This TCR was sampled from a man between 65 and 85 years old with active COVID-19. CDR3 amino acids: CASSAGGGTDTQYF. CDR3 nucleotide sequence: TGCGCCAGCAGTGCGGGGGGCGGCACAGATACGCAGTATTTT.